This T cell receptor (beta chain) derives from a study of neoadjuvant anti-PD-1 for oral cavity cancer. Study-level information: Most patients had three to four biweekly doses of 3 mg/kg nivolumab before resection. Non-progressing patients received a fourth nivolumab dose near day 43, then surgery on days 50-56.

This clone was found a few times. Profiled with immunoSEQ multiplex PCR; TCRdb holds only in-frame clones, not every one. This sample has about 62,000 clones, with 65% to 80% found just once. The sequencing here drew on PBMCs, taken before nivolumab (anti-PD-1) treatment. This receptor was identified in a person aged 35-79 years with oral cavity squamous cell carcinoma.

Here the CDR3 DNA reads TGTGCCAGCAGCCCATTCTATGGAAACACCATATATTTT. Translation: CASSPFYGNTIYF. The J gene is TRBJ1-3, the V gene TRBV11-2, with D hard to call. V dropped 5 bases and J dropped 3 bases, with 8 bases sitting between them. The CDR3 consists of 13 residues. Germline-derived CDR1 and CDR2 are SGHAT and FQNNGV. Supplemented by reference TRBV11-2 and TRBJ1-3, the full variable domain reads EAGVAQSPRYKIIEKRQSVAFWCNPISGHATLYWYQQILGQGPKLLIQFQNNGVVDDSQLPKDRFSAERLKGVDSTLKIQPAKLEDSAVYLCASSPFYGNTIYFGEGSWLTVV.